Each of the 27 T cell receptor beta chains below was sequenced from the same sample in a study of blood T cell repertoires in COVID-19 (dated by TCRdb to 2018 to 2020). Libraries were prepared through the immunoSEQ multiplex PCR assay. TCRdb obtained this table from immuneACCESS and retained in-frame rearrangements with V and J assigned. These tables miss some clones; where compared with another copy, unresolved V genes account for less than half of the shortfall, and the remainder is unexplained. Here the sample has approximately 93,000 clones; 88% occur a single time. 2.1% of the sample rests with the top ten. The source material was peripheral blood. These receptors were collected from a man aged 50-59 years with COVID-19, enrolled during active disease.

The V and J genes are TRBV2 and TRBJ2-2; 10 bases line up with TRBD2. V shed 2 bases, J shed 7 bases, and the junction held 4 bases outside the gene matches. The germline V gene encodes CDR1 SNHLY and CDR2 FYNNEI. This CDR3 region has 15 residues. The CDR3 spells CASSESLAGIGELFF. CDR3 coding DNA: TGTGCCAGCAGTGAATCACTAGCGGGGATCGGGGAGCTGTTTTTT.

This clone was seen just once. This chain uses TRBV9 with TRBJ1-2; possibly TRBD1 for D (6 bases). Germline CDR1 reads SGDLS; CDR2 reads YYNGEE. CDR3 length: 14 amino acids. V lost 0 bases and J lost 2, with 8 bases in between. The CDR3 DNA is TGTGCCAGCAGCGTAGAACAGGGAAACTATGGCTACACCTTC. This codes for CASSVEQGNYGYTF. The variable domain in full, with the rest retrieved from reference TRBV9 and TRBJ1-2, is DSGVTQTPKHLITATGQRVTLRCSPRSGDLSVYWYQQSLDQGLQFLIQYYNGEERAKGNILERFSAQQFPDLHSELNLSSLELGDSALYFCASSVEQGNYGYTFGSGTRLTVV.

V is TRBV3-1 (or the pseudogene TRBV3-2) and J is TRBJ2-2; D might be TRBD2 (5 bases). This CDR3 spans 17 amino acids. Germline V lookup: CDR1 LGHDT, CDR2 YNNKEL (reference sequence). Trimming cost V 3 bases and J 7 bases, with 21 bases left between them. The chain's CDR3 is CASSQFGRVARGGELFF. CDR3 coding DNA: TGTGCCAGCAGCCAGTTTGGGCGGGTCGCCCGAGGCGGGGAGCTGTTTTTT.

This clone has more than one count but fewer than ten. The chain uses TRBV4-2 and TRBJ2-1; TRBD2 matches at 12 bases. Per the germline V gene, CDR1 is LGHNA and CDR2 is YNFKEQ. This CDR3 has 18 residues. Trimming removed 2 bases from V and 0 bases from J; junction bases left unmatched: 5. CDR3 in DNA: TGTGCCAGCAGCCAACAGACTAGCGGGGGAAGCTCCTACAATGAGCAGTTCTTC. Translation gives CASSQQTSGGSSYNEQFF.

This rearrangement joins TRBV10-3 to TRBJ2-2, with D possibly matching TRBD2 (5 bases). This CDR3 is built from 16 residues. The germline V gene has CDR1 ENHRY and CDR2 SYGVKD. V dropped 3 bases and J dropped 3 bases, with 14 bases sitting between them. The CDR3 DNA reads TGTGCCATCAGTGAAGTTGGCGGGTACGACACCGGGGAGCTGTTTTTT. It is translated as CAISEVGGYDTGELFF.

This sequence joins TRBV7-2 and TRBJ2-7; D is perhaps TRBD1 (7 bases). This CDR3 contains 16 residues. Trimming pared 0 bases from V and 6 bases from J, leaving 18 bases between. Germline CDR1 is SGHTA and CDR2 is FQGNSA. The CDR3 DNA is TGTGCCAGCAGCTTAGCCGTGAGACAGGGACTGGGCGAGCAGTACTTC. Amino acid sequence: CASSLAVRQGLGEQYF.

The chain has TRBV5-4 and TRBJ1-1; 7 nucleotides agree with TRBD1. J gave up 5 bases and V 0 bases, and 13 bases lay outside the gene matches. This CDR3 contains 17 residues. Per germline, CDR1 SGHNT and CDR2 YYREEE (reference sequence). The CDR3 reads CASSLGQGVFGGTEAFF. In DNA, the CDR3 is TGTGCCAGCAGCTTGGGACAGGGAGTATTCGGAGGTACTGAAGCTTTCTTT.

This chain connects TRBV30 to TRBJ1-2; D is possibly TRBD1 (5 bases). The CDR3 totals 14 residues. The ends were cut back, 1 base at V and 5 bases at J, with 14 bases in the middle. Germline V gene data show CDR1 as GTSNPN and CDR2 as SVGIG (reference sequence). The CDR3 loop is CAWSGQPFGYGYTF. The CDR3 nucleotides read TGTGCCTGGAGTGGACAGCCCTTTGGTTATGGCTACACCTTC.

The CDR3 coding sequence is TGTGCCAGCAGTTTAGGAGGTTCATGGTCACCCCTCCACTTT. Amino acids: CASSLGGSWSPLHF. The rearrangement joins TRBV27 to TRBJ1-6; D is uncertain. The CDR3 length is 14 residues. Trimming cost V 2 bases and J 10 bases, with 12 bases left between them. The germline V gene encodes CDR1 MNHEY and CDR2 SMNVEV (reference sequence).

The rearrangement uses TRBV6-6 and TRBJ1-5; 9 bases align to TRBD1. The V and J ends lost 4 bases and 4 bases, in that order; junction bases with no gene match: 5. The germline V gene has CDR1 MNHNY and CDR2 SVGAGI (reference sequence). CDR3 length: 15 residues. The CDR3 DNA reads TGTGCCAGCAGTTTCGGACAGGGGCGAAATCAGCCCCAGCATTTT. Encoded protein: CASSFGQGRNQPQHF.

This clone has only one observation. The V and J genes are TRBV29-1 and TRBJ2-2; D is unresolved. The germline gives CDR1 SQVTM, CDR2 ANQGSEA. The CDR3 has 14 amino acids. The V gene lost 4 bases and the J gene lost 0 bases, with 9 bases spanning the gap. As DNA, the CDR3 is TGCAGCGTTGGTGGCGGTTCGAACACCGGGGAGCTGTTTTTT. This gives the protein CSVGGGSNTGELFF.

This clone was seen only a few times. This chain links TRBV9 with TRBJ2-3; tentatively, D is TRBD2 (6 bases). The germline V and J ends were trimmed by 1 base and 3 bases, with 21 bases remaining between them. Germline assignment: CDR1 SGDLS and CDR2 YYNGEE. CDR3 length: 18 residues. In DNA, the CDR3 is TGTGCCAGCAGCGTATCAGCTGAAGGTTCGGGGGTGACAGATACGCAGTATTTT. Translation gives CASSVSAEGSGVTDTQYF.

The count of this clone is one. The rearrangement joins TRBV2 to TRBJ2-3, with 7 bases lining up with TRBD2. This CDR3 region has 13 residues. V lost 7 bases to trimming and J lost 1 base; unmatched junction nucleotides: 2. CDR1 and CDR2 (germline): SNHLY, FYNNEI. CDR3 region: CASKAGGTDTQYF. CDR3 bases: TGTGCCAGCAAGGCGGGGGGCACAGATACGCAGTATTTT.

This clone was counted once. Lacking the conserved final phenylalanine or tryptophan, this CDR3 likely reflects a read error. The chain joins TRBV7-9 to TRBJ1-1; the D gene is possibly TRBD1 (6 bases). The length of the CDR3 is 13 residues. Per the germline V gene, CDR1 is SEHNR and CDR2 is FQNEAQ (reference sequence). Deletions cut 5 bases from V and 1 base from J, with 8 bases between. The chain's CDR3 is CASSAQGNTEAFL. The CDR3 coding sequence is TGTGCCAGCAGCGCACAGGGGAACACTGAAGCTTTCCTT.

The V call is TRBV19, the J call TRBJ1-1; D ambiguous. Per germline, CDR1 LNHDA and CDR2 SQIVND (reference sequence). The CDR3 runs to 16 residues. Trimming shortened V by 5 bases and J by 6 bases, and 22 bases separated the two germline ends. The CDR3 loop reads CASSPNRGGLRAEAFF. CDR3 sequence (DNA): TGTGCCAGTAGTCCCAATCGGGGAGGGTTGAGGGCTGAAGCTTTCTTT.

The J gene is TRBJ2-1, the V gene TRBV12-3 or TRBV12-4; 10 bases are a match to TRBD1. V lost 4 bases to trimming and J lost 15 bases; unmatched junction nucleotides: 9. The CDR3 consists of 13 residues. The CDR3 loop reads CASSSRQGARAFF. DNA for the CDR3: TGTGCCAGCAGTTCCAGACAGGGGGCACGGGCGTTCTTC.

The CDR3 bases are TGCGCCAGCAGCCAAGATTTTTTGGCTAGCGGGGCCGGCGGGCAGTTCTTC. Encoded protein: CASSQDFLASGAGGQFF. The rearrangement uses TRBV4-3 and TRBJ2-1; 9 bases agree with TRBD2. There are 17 residues in the CDR3. Trimming cost V 0 bases and J 12 bases; bases outside gene matches: 15. The germline V gene has CDR1 LGHNA and CDR2 YSLEER.

Only one count was recorded for this clone. The V gene is TRBV7-6, the J gene TRBJ2-1, with D hard to call. There are 14 residues in the CDR3. V shed 2 bases and J shed 2 bases, with 7 bases lying between them. Germline lookup yields CDR1 SGHVS and CDR2 FNYEAQ. This chain's CDR3 is CASSLMPTYNEQFF. Here the CDR3 DNA reads TGTGCCAGCAGCTTAATGCCTACCTACAATGAGCAGTTCTTC.

The chain carries TRBV5-1 and TRBJ2-5; D might be TRBD2 (5 bases). CDR3 size: 16 residues. V was trimmed by 4 bases and J by 4 bases, leaving 20 bases between them. Germline loops: CDR1 SGHRS, CDR2 YFSETQ. CDR3 bases: TGCGCCAGCAGCCCTCGCCCGGGAAGAGTTGGAGAGACCCAGTACTTC. Translation gives CASSPRPGRVGETQYF.

The chain is built from TRBV9 and TRBJ2-5, with 7 bases aligning to TRBD2. Per germline, CDR1 SGDLS and CDR2 YYNGEE. The V and J ends lost 0 bases and 1 base, in that order; junction bases with no gene match: 3. CDR3 size: 15 residues. Written as DNA, the CDR3 is TGTGCCAGCAGCGTAGCTTCTAGCGGCCAAGAGACCCAGTACTTC. It is translated as CASSVASSGQETQYF.

The DNA of the CDR3 is TGTGCCAGCAGCGTGGAGGGACAGGGCTCTGGAAACACCATATATTTT. Encoded protein: CASSVEGQGSGNTIYF. The chain employs TRBV5-8 and TRBJ1-3, with TRBD1 identical over 9 bases. Unmatched junction bases numbered 5, after V lost 4 bases and J lost 0 bases. The CDR3 totals 16 residues. Germline V gene lookup returns CDR1 SGHTS and CDR2 YDEGEE.

The chain recombines TRBV12-3 or TRBV12-4 with TRBJ1-5; D is undetermined. The V end was cut by 3 bases, the J end by 6 bases, with 9 bases between. The CDR3 length is 13 residues. The CDR3 coding sequence is TGTGCCAGCAGTTTTGGCACCAGTCAGCCCCAGCATTTT. It codes for CASSFGTSQPQHF.

The sample holds one count of this clone. This chain links TRBV3-1 (or the pseudogene TRBV3-2) with TRBJ2-2; 16 nucleotides line up with TRBD2. J was trimmed by 5 bases and V by 8 bases; bases with no gene match: 8. The CDR3 extends over 17 amino acids. CDR1 and CDR2 from the germline V gene are LGHDT and YNNKEL (reference sequence). The CDR3 protein is CASDGTSGGARTGELFF. The CDR3 nucleotides are TGTGCCAGCGACGGGACTAGCGGGGGGGCTCGAACCGGGGAGCTGTTTTTT.

The V call is TRBV15, the J call TRBJ1-1; D is undetermined. Trimming removed 0 bases from V and 10 bases from J, with 15 bases in between. Germline loops: CDR1 LNHNV, CDR2 YYDKDF (reference sequence). The length of the CDR3 is 14 residues. CDR3 residues: CATSREGRERGAFF. The CDR3 DNA is TGTGCCACCAGCAGAGAAGGGAGGGAAAGAGGAGCTTTCTTT.

The CDR3 DNA reads as TGCGCCAGCAGCCACAGGGAAACGAACACTGAAGCTTTCTTT. Its translation is CASSHRETNTEAFF. The rearrangement links TRBV4-1 to TRBJ1-1; possibly TRBD1 for D (5 bases). This CDR3 is built from 14 residues. The germline CDR1 and CDR2 sequences are MGHRA and YSYEKL. V lost 3 bases, J lost 1 base, and 9 bases lay in between.

The chain is built from TRBV7-2 and TRBJ2-1, with D unresolved. Germline V gene data show CDR1 as SGHTA and CDR2 as FQGNSA. The CDR3 runs to 15 residues. V was trimmed by 1 base and J by 0 bases, leaving 7 bases between them. CDR3 protein: CASSLVGSSYNEQFF. CDR3 nucleotides: TGTGCCAGCAGCTTAGTGGGCAGCTCCTACAATGAGCAGTTCTTC. The full variable domain, its missing parts supplied by reference TRBV7-2 and TRBJ2-1, is GAGVSQSPSNKVTEKGKDVELRCDPISGHTALYWYRQSLGQGLEFLIYFQGNSAPDKSGLPSDRFSAERTGGSVSTLTIQRTQQEDSAVYLCASSLVGSSYNEQFFGPGTRLTVL.

CDR3 loop: CASSLASQNTEAFF. CDR3 in DNA: TGCGCCAGCAGCTTGGCCAGTCAGAACACTGAAGCTTTCTTT. This chain joins TRBV5-1 and TRBJ1-1; D is undetermined. V was pared by 0 bases and J by 1 base, with 7 bases between. CDR1 and CDR2 (germline): SGHRS, YFSETQ. The CDR3 runs 14 residues.